This TCR beta chain was found in a study of cytomegalovirus exposure and HLA in healthy donors. Study in general: Sequencing of around 200 million T cells in an earlier analysis found around 100 million unique TCR beta sequences.

V shed 6 bases, J shed 5 bases, and the junction held 4 bases outside the gene matches. The CDR3 sequence is 14 residues long. Germline assignment: CDR1 LGHNA and CDR2 YSLEER. A multiplex PCR was run with 60 Vbeta primers and 13 Jbeta primers. Data came from immunoSEQ multiplex PCR; TCRdb stores just in-frame clones and leaves some out. The table records fewer than 800 clones, 53% of them present only once. The clonotype was recovered from a man in his forties in good health and CMV-seronegative. Sequencing used PBMCs. The genes are TRBV4-3 and TRBJ2-1; 10 nucleotides align to TRBD2. This CDR3 is CASSRLAGDNEQFF. The DNA of the CDR3 is TGCGCCAGCAGTCGTCTAGCGGGGGACAATGAGCAGTTCTTC.